A selection of T cell receptor beta chains follows, all from one sample in a study of cytomegalovirus exposure and HLA in healthy donors. TCRdb keeps only in-frame clones here, not all; method: immunoSEQ multiplex PCR. In the table there are approximately 160,000 clones, 75% to 90% of which are singletons. Material for sequencing was PBMCs. The receptors come from a human donor in good health. Each CDR3 is given with its conserved first and last residue. A D gene is named only where the DNA matches it firmly. A row's size may be missing; if present it is once, few, many or a size class.

size,V,J,D,DNA,CDR3
.,TRBV5-1,TRBJ2-3,TRBD2,TGCGCCAGCAGCCAGGGGACTAGCGGTTCTTCCCAGTATTTT,CASSQGTSGSSQYF
.,TRBV7-2,TRBJ1-5,.,TGTGCCAGCAGCTTAGCGGGGGGATTAGACCAGCCCCAGCATTTT,CASSLAGGLDQPQHF
.,TRBV4-3,TRBJ1-4,.,TGCGCCAGCAGCCAAGATAATGCTAATGAAAAACTGTTTTTT,CASSQDNANEKLFF
.,TRBV11-3,TRBJ2-3,TRBD2,TGTGCCAGCAGCCCCGGACTAGCGGATACGCAGTATTTT,CASSPGLADTQYF
.,TRBV29-1,TRBJ2-3,.,TGCAGCATAAATGGAGGCGGGGGCCCTCAAGATACGCAGTATTTT,CSINGGGGPQDTQYF
.,TRBV19,TRBJ2-7,TRBD1,TGTGCCAGTAGTTCGGCAGGGGGTGACGAGCAGTACTTC,CASSSAGGDEQYF
.,TRBV6-5,TRBJ1-2,.,TGTGCCAGCAGAAAAGGGACTCATGGCTACACCTTC,CASRKGTHGYTF
.,TRBV5-1,TRBJ2-6,.,TGCGCCAGCAGCTTGAAGACAGGCCTCTCTGGGGCCAACGTCCTGACTTTC,CASSLKTGLSGANVLTF
.,TRBV9,TRBJ1-2,.,TGTGCCAGCAGCGGACGGGGGAGGAACTCCCCCTATGGCTACACCTTC,CASSGRGRNSPYGYTF
.,TRBV4-3,TRBJ1-2,.,TGCGCCAGCAGCCAAGAAATACGCAGGGATGGCTACACCTTC,CASSQEIRRDGYTF
.,TRBV28,TRBJ1-3,.,TGTGCCAGCAGAATGGGGGCGAGCTCTGGAAACACCATATATTTT,CASRMGASSGNTIYF
.,TRBV6-1,TRBJ1-4,.,TGTGCCAGCAGTGAGGAGGGTTATTCCAATGAAAAACTGTTTTTT,CASSEEGYSNEKLFF
.,TRBV2,TRBJ2-5,TRBD2,TGTGCCTGCCTACGAGCGGGGGGGCAGGAGACCCAGTACTTC,CACLRAGGQETQYF
.,TRBV4-1,TRBJ2-2,TRBD1,TGCGCCAGCAGCCCCGGACAGGGATACACCGGGGAGCTGTTTTTT,CASSPGQGYTGELFF
once,TRBV2,TRBJ2-2,.,TGTGCCAGCAGAGGGACTCCCGGGGAGCTGTTTTTT,CASRGTPGELFF
.,TRBV7-9,TRBJ1-1,.,TGTGCCAGCAGCCTGGACAGCTGGAACACTGAAGCTTTCTTT,CASSLDSWNTEAFF
.,TRBV2,TRBJ2-7,.,TGTGCCAGCAGTAACATCCATGCGGACGAGCAGTACTTC,CASSNIHADEQYF
.,TRBV9,TRBJ2-3,TRBD2,TGTGCCAGCAGCGTAGAGGGACTAGCAATGACAGATACGCAGTATTTT,CASSVEGLAMTDTQYF
.,TRBV7-2,TRBJ1-4,TRBD1,TGTGCCAGCAGCACCGGACAGGGGGTAACTAATGAAAAACTGTTTTTT,CASSTGQGVTNEKLFF
once,TRBV11-3,TRBJ2-7,.,TGTGCCAGCAGCCCCCTGGGACTTACGAGCTCCTACGAGCAGTACTTC,CASSPLGLTSSYEQYF
.,TRBV29-1,TRBJ2-3,.,TGCAGCGTTACCCAGGGCGGCACAGATACGCAGTATTTT,CSVTQGGTDTQYF
.,TRBV7-2,TRBJ2-2,.,TGTGCCAGCAGCCCCCCGGGGGCCGGGGAGCTGTTTTTT,CASSPPGAGELFF
once,TRBV28,TRBJ2-7,TRBD1,TGTGCCAGCAGACCCCGGGACAGGGGAACCGGCGAGCAGTACTTC,CASRPRDRGTGEQYF
.,TRBV7-2,TRBJ2-2,.,TGTGCCAGCAGCTCCAAAACCCGGGTTCAGGGCACCGGGGAGCTGTTTTTT,CASSSKTRVQGTGELFF
.,TRBV4-1,TRBJ2-1,TRBD1,TGCGCCAGCAGCCAGGCGGGACAGGGGTCCTACAATGAGCAGTTCTTC,CASSQAGQGSYNEQFF
.,TRBV7-6,TRBJ2-7,TRBD1,TGTGCCATCACAGGGGGCGATTCCTACGAGCAGTACTTC,CAITGGDSYEQYF
.,TRBV5-1,TRBJ1-1,TRBD1,TGCGCCAGCAGCCTACAGGGGGCTACGGATACTGAAGCTTTCTTT,CASSLQGATDTEAFF
.,TRBV6-1,TRBJ2-1,.,TGTGCCAGCAGTGTTATAGGACAGACCTACAATGAGCAGTTCTTC,CASSVIGQTYNEQFF
.,TRBV18,TRBJ1-1,.,TGTGCCAGCTCACCCGCGGAGAACACTGAAGCTTTCTTT,CASSPAENTEAFF
.,TRBV19,TRBJ1-2,.,TGTGCCAGTCTCTCAGACACTTTCAACTATGGCTACACCTTC,CASLSDTFNYGYTF
.,TRBV7-2,TRBJ1-1,TRBD1,TGTGCCAGCAGCTCCACCCGGGACAGGGGGACGGTTGAAGCTTTCTTT,CASSSTRDRGTVEAFF
.,TRBV11-2,TRBJ1-1,.,TGTGCCAGCAGCTTACCTACAGGGACCACTGAAGCTTTCTTT,CASSLPTGTTEAFF
.,TRBV27,TRBJ2-7,.,TGTGCCAGCAGTCCGGGGAGGTGGTACGAGCAGTACTTC,CASSPGRWYEQYF
.,TRBV7-8,TRBJ1-1,TRBD1,TGTGCCAGCAGCCCGGACAGGGCTTCTGAAGCTTTCTTT,CASSPDRASEAFF
.,TRBV2,TRBJ2-7,TRBD2,TGTGCCAGCAGAGAATATTCAGGGAGGGTCTACGAGCAGTACTTC,CASREYSGRVYEQYF
.,TRBV12-5,TRBJ1-2,.,TGTGCTAGTGGTTTGGACGCGGGAAGCGGCTACACCTTC,CASGLDAGSGYTF
.,TRBV4-3,TRBJ2-1,.,TGCGCCAGCAGCCAAGATCTTGGAGCGGCCGCCTACAATGAGCAGTTCTTC,CASSQDLGAAAYNEQFF
.,TRBV6-5,TRBJ1-2,TRBD1,TGTGCCAGCAGCCCCGGGACAGGGGGAGGCTACACCTTC,CASSPGTGGGYTF
once,TRBV2,TRBJ2-3,.,TGTGCCAGCAGTGTCTTACCCCCGGACAGAGCGGCCTTAAGGGATACGCAGTATTTT,CASSVLPPDRAALRDTQYF
.,TRBV9,TRBJ1-4,TRBD1,TGTGCCGGCAGCGTAAGACAGGGGAGTGAAAAACTGTTTTTT,CAGSVRQGSEKLFF